This T cell receptor (beta chain) originates from a study of T cells in Graves' hyperthyroidism and ophthalmopathy (dated by TCRdb to the late 2010s). Regarding the study in general: To identify TCR V-J signatures that set the groups apart, the researchers used a discovery cohort of 90 to 100 patients, made up of 40 to 45 with Graves' ophthalmopathy and some 55 with stable Graves' hyperthyroidism. An independent validation cohort of around 19 hyperthyroidism patients and approximately 17 patients who later progressed to ophthalmopathy tested prospective prediction of ophthalmopathy. The approximately 98 discovery patients were randomly divided into training and test sets at a 7:3 ratio. In addition, the study compared T-cell repertoires in thyroid tissue and in blood from several Graves' hyperthyroidism patients. After blood sampling, hyperthyroidism patients were treated with methimazole at a starting dose of 30 mg daily, and ophthalmopathy patients were treated with high-dose intravenous methylprednisolone. TCR Vbeta CDR3 sequencing of fewer than 150 peripheral blood samples (fewer than 45 ophthalmopathy, around 80 hyperthyroidism and some 17 progressor patients) is reported in the paper. The paper's findings and limits, for the study overall: A model built on a 13 V-J signature distinguished ophthalmopathy from stable hyperthyroidism, reaching around 88% sensitivity and 81% to 83% specificity in cross-validation and 80%/75% in testing. Most expanded thyroid clonotypes (frequency above 0.001) were also detected in blood, a finding suggesting that blood repertoires may reflect thyroid immune responses. In validation, progression to ophthalmopathy was predicted by the model with 55% to 71% sensitivity and 72.22% specificity, a median of around 5.9 months before onset. No statistical method was used to set the sample size in advance, and investigators knew the group allocation.

The TCR beta CDR3 regions were amplified from RNA transcripts. The first round of RT-PCR for the TCR CDR3 was performed with the HTBI primer set and the Qiagen OneStep RT-PCR kit. A second multiplex PCR round built the libraries, followed by size selection and purification. Libraries were sequenced paired-end with 100 bp reads on an Illumina HiSeq2000. In the source study's methods: SOAPnuke was used to process the raw data, throwing out any read that contained adapters or uncalled bases, had a mean Phred below 15, or lacked an exact constant-primer or identifier match. COPE v1.2.5 was used to merge the high-quality paired reads, and each unique nucleotide sequence was defined as a clonotype. MiTCR v1.1 was used to align clonotypes to the IMGT TRBV, TRBD and TRBJ reference segments. Only V-J combinations with frequency above 0.0001, covering roughly 99% of repertoires, were analysed. A TCS score was defined as the ratio between F50 (clonal expansion) and ExV (chaos), using BLOSUM62-based TCRdist between CDR3 peptides within each V-J. Welch's t-statistics and random forest reduced roughly 500 V-J features to 13, which were used in a naive Bayes classifier (R e1071). The similarity between thyroid and blood repertoires was quantified using the Morisita-Horn index. TCRdb cleaned the public reads at Q25 with fastp, built clones with MiXCR and kept in-frame beta chains. Each entry merges the rows of one CDR3 protein and shows their most common DNA and genes. TCRdb's processing, not the authors' own work, is the source of the V and J calls. For this sample there are roughly 500,000 distinct CDR3 sequences; about 43% appear just once. Roughly 19% of the sample is taken by the ten largest.

Concerning this clonotype: What this receptor recognizes is not known. It has no much larger one-base neighbor in the sample; base qualities were not kept.

Exclusion was applied to patients with uncontrolled infections, other autoimmune diseases, pregnancy or lactation. Clinical symptoms, serum thyroxine and TRAb, thyroid ultrasound, and orbital computed tomography formed the basis for the diagnoses. Total RNA was extracted using Trizol reagent, and RNA quality was assessed on an Agilent 2100 Bioanalyzer. As encoded in the germline V gene (reference sequence), CDR1 is LNHDA while CDR2 is SQIVND. The CDR3, cysteine through phenylalanine, is 15 amino acids long. CDR3 DNA only is kept here, 45 bases in frame from base 1. The germline ends are 13 bases apart after V is trimmed by 3 bases and J by 4 bases.

The sequenced sample consisted of peripheral blood or thyroid tissue (not recorded which). The chain is encoded by TRBV19 joined to TRBJ1-5; the D gene is perhaps TRBD1, on 5 matching bases. The origin of this receptor is an adult woman with Graves' disease, either hyperthyroidism or ophthalmopathy (not recorded which). CDR3 loop: CASSMEGSWNQPQHF. The bases read TGTGCCAGTAGTATGGAGGGGAGTTGGAATCAGCCCCAGCATTTT.